Presented here are 22 T cell receptor beta chains from one specimen sequenced in a study of early T cells in non-severe SARS-CoV-2 infection. TCRdb re-called the 5' RACE reads through MiXCR, storing one row per CDR3 protein. This table holds approximately 70,000 distinct CDR3 sequences, 10% found once. Sample: whole blood, taken at baseline. All receptors derive from an adult who was a healthcare worker with PCR-confirmed SARS-CoV-2 infection or an uninfected control (not recorded which).

The chain joins TRBV3-1 to TRBJ2-1; TRBD1 agrees at 10 bases. Germline V gives CDR1 LGHDT, CDR2 YNNKEL (reference sequence). The CDR3 length is 17 residues. V was pared by 6 bases and J by 8 bases, with 16 bases of the junction left unmatched. The CDR3 DNA is TGTGCCAGCAGATCCCTTGGAAGGACAGGGGGGCAGGATGAGCAGTTCTTC. Encoded protein: CASRSLGRTGGQDEQFF.

This clonotype appeared many times. The CDR3 DNA reads as TGTGCCAGCAGGTCGGGACTAGCGTCTGAGCAGTTCTTC. Its protein is CASRSGLASEQFF. V gene TRBV28 combines with J gene TRBJ2-1; 10 bases align to TRBD2. This CDR3 region has 13 residues. Germline CDR1 is MDHEN and CDR2 is SYDVKM. J gave up 9 bases and V 6 bases, and 5 bases lay outside the gene matches.

This clonotype has a count of ten or more. V is TRBV27 and J is TRBJ1-1, with TRBD1 identical over 8 bases. Per germline, CDR1 MNHEY and CDR2 SMNVEV (reference sequence). J lost 7 bases, V lost 6 bases, and 10 bases had no gene match. The CDR3 extends over 14 amino acids. As DNA, the CDR3 is TGTGCCAGCAGCCCCGCGACAGGGGCCCTTGAAGCTTTCTTT. This encodes CASSPATGALEAFF.

As regards this clonotype: The CDR3 does not close with the conserved phenylalanine or tryptophan, likely indicating a read error. The chain joins TRBV12-3 or TRBV12-4 to TRBJ2-5, with 16 bases fitting TRBD2. CDR3 length equals 19 residues. The V segment lost 7 bases and the J segment 2 bases; nucleotides outside the gene matches: 13. This CDR3 is CASTIGTSGRAWEQETQYY. In nucleotides, the CDR3 is TGTGCCAGCACCATTGGGACTAGCGGGAGGGCCTGGGAGCAAGAGACCCAGTACTAC.

The chain recombines TRBV4-1 with TRBJ2-3; no firm D call. The CDR3 consists of 14 residues. CDR1 is MGHRA and CDR2 is YSYEKL in the germline V gene. Trimming stripped 3 bases from V and 1 base from J, with 8 bases between. CDR3 loop: CASSHFTRTDTQYF. For the CDR3, the DNA is TGCGCCAGCAGCCACTTCACTCGCACAGATACGCAGTATTTT.

The sample holds many counts of this clonotype. The rearrangement links TRBV3-1 to TRBJ1-5; no definite D call. The V end lost 0 bases, the J end lost 3 bases, and 12 bases lay between the germline ends. Looked up from germline, CDR1 is LGHDT and CDR2 is YNNKEL (reference sequence). This CDR3 contains 16 residues. The CDR3: CASSQDAARNNQPQHF. DNA of the CDR3: TGTGCCAGCAGCCAAGATGCTGCGCGGAACAATCAGCCCCAGCATTTT.

The chain employs TRBV6-1 and TRBJ2-3, with D possibly matching TRBD2 (5 bases). This CDR3 is 15 amino acids long. Trimming removed 1 base from V and 9 bases from J, with 17 bases in between. From germline, CDR1 is MNHNS and CDR2 SASEGT. The CDR3 region has the DNA TGTGCCAGCAGTGAAGATGCGGGTTTCACCCTGACGCAGTATTTT. Translating gives CASSEDAGFTLTQYF.

The chain joins TRBV7-9 to TRBJ2-1; D possibly corresponds to TRBD1 (6 bases). Deletions cut 5 bases from V and 15 bases from J, with 14 bases between. Germline V gene sequence: CDR1 SEHNR, CDR2 FQNEAQ (reference sequence). The CDR3 has 11 residues. This CDR3 is CASSPGVVGFF. CDR3 nucleotides: TGTGCCAGCAGCCCAGGGGTAGTTGGGTTCTTC.

This clonotype has ten or more counts. The CDR3 nucleotides are TGCAGCGTGCAAGGGGGGTACACTGAAGCTTTCTTT. Translation gives CSVQGGYTEAFF. The rearrangement uses TRBV29-1 and TRBJ1-1, with D possibly TRBD1 on 6 matching bases. Trimming left V 6 bases short and J 3 bases short, with 11 bases between. Germline CDR1 is SQVTM and CDR2 is ANQGSEA. The CDR3 consists of 12 residues.

This chain connects TRBV19 to TRBJ1-5, with 7 bases identical to TRBD1. This CDR3 comprises 15 residues. V lost 6 bases to trimming and J lost 6 bases; unmatched junction nucleotides: 11. CDR1 and CDR2 from the germline V gene are LNHDA and SQIVND (reference sequence). The CDR3 DNA reads as TGTGCCAGTAGACCAGACAGGGTTTTTACTCAGCCCCAGCATTTT. This encodes CASRPDRVFTQPQHF.

V gene TRBV14 combines with J gene TRBJ2-3; the match to TRBD2 covers 16 bases. V was clipped by 4 bases and J by 5 bases; unmatched bases: 18. The germline CDR1 and CDR2 sequences are SGHDN and FVKESK. This CDR3 spans 21 amino acids. This CDR3 reads CASSRTGTSGRASLRRDTQYF. The DNA for the CDR3 is TGTGCCAGCAGCCGAACTGGGACTAGCGGGAGGGCCAGCCTGAGGAGAGATACGCAGTATTTT.

The V and J genes are TRBV7-2 and TRBJ2-1, with 12 bases matching TRBD1. V lost 5 bases, J lost 8 bases, and 10 bases stayed unmatched. This CDR3 has 16 residues. Germline assignment: CDR1 SGHTA and CDR2 FQGNSA. CDR3 region: CASSISGTGGIYEQFF. The CDR3 bases are TGTGCCAGCAGCATCTCCGGGACAGGGGGCATATATGAGCAGTTCTTC.

This clonotype was detected once. A much larger clone sits a single nucleotide away, making a read error possible. The chain joins TRBV20-1 to TRBJ2-7, with 7 nucleotides matching TRBD1. Germline V lookup: CDR1 DFQATT, CDR2 SNEGSKA (reference sequence). The CDR3 has 13 residues. V was pared by 5 bases and J by 4 bases, with 8 bases of the junction left unmatched. CDR3 sequence: CSAGGLGQYEQYF. The CDR3 nucleotides are TGCAGTGCTGGAGGACTGGGACAGTACGAGCAGTACTTC.

The rearrangement joins TRBV5-6 to TRBJ2-7; D not certain. Per germline, CDR1 SGHDT and CDR2 YYEEEE. V lost 2 bases, J lost 2 bases, and 14 bases lay in between. The CDR3 consists of 15 residues. CDR3 sequence: CASSFRTLTTYEQYF. In DNA, the CDR3 is TGTGCCAGCAGCTTCAGGACCTTAACTACCTACGAGCAGTACTTC.

The chain carries TRBV6-5 and TRBJ1-5, with D uncertain. V gave up 5 bases and J gave up 7 bases, with 21 bases separating them. CDR1 is MNHEY, CDR2 SVGAGI, per germline. The CDR3 spans 16 residues. The CDR3: CASSTLPSGLGQPQHF. DNA of the CDR3: TGTGCCAGCAGTACCCTTCCGAGCGGGCTGGGGCAGCCCCAGCATTTT.

J is TRBJ2-7 and V is TRBV20-1; 11 bases are a match to TRBD1. The CDR3 runs to 13 residues. V shed 5 bases, J shed 7 bases, and the junction held 7 bases outside the gene matches. CDR1 and CDR2 (germline): DFQATT, SNEGSKA (reference sequence). The CDR3 bases are TGCAGTGCTCGGGGACAGGGGGTCTGGGAGCAGTACTTC. It specifies CSARGQGVWEQYF.

This clonotype was recorded at least ten times. This chain joins TRBV7-8 and TRBJ1-1, with D uncertain. Trimming took 4 bases from V and 1 from J, leaving 16 bases between them. Germline lookup yields CDR1 SGHVS and CDR2 FQNEAQ. The CDR3 totals 16 residues. DNA for the CDR3: TGTGCCAGCAGCTCGTCCGCGAGGGTTACGAACACTGAAGCTTTCTTT. This encodes CASSSSARVTNTEAFF.

The chain is built from TRBV7-2 and TRBJ2-1; perhaps TRBD1 as D (5 bases). This CDR3 is built from 17 residues. Trimming stripped 0 bases from V and 0 bases from J, with 12 bases between. Germline assignment: CDR1 SGHTA and CDR2 FQGNSA. As DNA, the CDR3 is TGTGCCAGCAGCTTAGCTTTGGGGCCCAGCTCCTACAATGAGCAGTTCTTC. Its protein is CASSLALGPSSYNEQFF. The variable domain in full, completed from reference TRBV7-2 and TRBJ2-1, reads GAGVSQSPSNKVTEKGKDVELRCDPISGHTALYWYRQSLGQGLEFLIYFQGNSAPDKSGLPSDRFSAERTGGSVSTLTIQRTQQEDSAVYLCASSLALGPSSYNEQFFGPGTRLTVL.

This clonotype has ten or more counts. The CDR3 protein is CSARPQGNYNQPQHF. The CDR3 DNA follows: TGCAGTGCTAGACCACAGGGAAATTACAATCAGCCCCAGCATTTT. The V gene is TRBV20-1, the J gene TRBJ1-5; possible D gene TRBD1, 6 bases. With 2 bases removed from V and 3 bases from J, the gap between germline ends came to 14 bases. The length of the CDR3 is 15 residues. CDR1 is DFQATT, CDR2 SNEGSKA, per germline (reference sequence).

This clonotype appeared a few times. This chain joins TRBV29-1 and TRBJ2-5; D might be TRBD1 (6 bases). CDR3 length: 12 amino acids. Germline V gene data show CDR1 as SQVTM and CDR2 as ANQGSEA. The ends were cut back, 3 bases at V and 5 bases at J, with 10 bases in the middle. The CDR3 region is CSVDGGSETQYF. The CDR3 DNA follows: TGCAGCGTTGATGGGGGCTCGGAGACCCAGTACTTC.

This clonotype was seen at least ten times. The V and J genes are TRBV28 and TRBJ2-1, with D unresolved. Germline values: CDR1 MDHEN, CDR2 SYDVKM. With 5 bases removed from V and 12 bases from J, the gap between germline ends came to 11 bases. This CDR3 region has 11 residues. In DNA form, the CDR3 reads TGTGCCAGCAGTAGAGTTGTAGGGCAGTTCTTC. Translation gives CASSRVVGQFF. The entire variable domain, with the rest obtained from reference TRBV28 and TRBJ2-1, is as follows: DVKVTQSSRYLVKRTGEKVFLECVQDMDHENMFWYRQDPGLGLRLIYFSYDVKMKEKGDIPEGYSVSREKKERFSLILESASTNQTSMYLCASSRVVGQFFGPGTRLTVL.

The chain couples TRBV29-1 to TRBJ1-5; no firm D call. The CDR3 has 13 residues. In germline, CDR1 is SQVTM, CDR2 ANQGSEA. Trimming removed 7 bases from V and 0 bases from J, with 10 bases in between. As DNA, the CDR3 is TGCAGCGCGACCCTCGGTAGCAATCAGCCCCAGCATTTT. Protein sequence: CSATLGSNQPQHF.